A single sample gave rise to the 23 T cell receptor beta chains below, sequenced in a study of T cells in localized non-small cell lung cancer (dated by TCRdb to about 2020). Library prep was done by the immunoSEQ multiplex PCR assay. What TCRdb holds here is the immuneACCESS table cut down to in-frame rearrangements. Part of the clones is not present; checked against another copy, under half of the missing clones reflect an unresolved V gene, and the others are unexplained. The sample contains over a thousand clones, about 15% of them found a single time. More than 7.5% of the sample lies in the top ten. The sequences come from normal lung tissue next to the tumor, collected before any cancer treatment. The receptors stem from a woman between 35 and 75 years old with stage I lung adenocarcinoma.

V gene TRBV11-3 combines with J gene TRBJ1-2, with TRBD1 matching over 7 bases. V dropped 3 bases and J dropped 4; count of bases not matched to a gene: 14. Germline values: CDR1 SGHNT, CDR2 YENEEA. The CDR3 contains 17 residues. The CDR3 is CASSLYLGGQLIYGYTF. As DNA, the CDR3 is TGTGCCAGCAGCTTGTACTTGGGGGGACAGCTAATCTATGGCTACACCTTC.

By proportion, this clone is hyperexpanded. CDR3 region: CASSLVTGDTHYEQYF. The CDR3 DNA sequence: TGTGCCAGCAGCTTAGTGACAGGGGACACCCACTACGAGCAGTACTTC. The rearrangement uses TRBV11-3 and TRBJ2-7; 8 nucleotides match TRBD1. CDR1 SGHNT and CDR2 YENEEA come from the germline V gene. The ends lost 1 base at V and 3 bases at J; junction bases unmatched: 8. This CDR3 is built from 16 residues.

The V call is TRBV5-1, the J call TRBJ2-7, with D maybe TRBD2 (5 bases). Trimming took 4 bases from V and 6 from J, leaving 23 bases between them. Germline CDR1 reads SGHRS; CDR2 reads YFSETQ. The CDR3 is 16 amino acids. The CDR3 nucleotides are TGCGCCAGCAGCAAGAAGGGTCTAGCTCCCATACCCGAGCAGTACTTC. Its protein product is CASSKKGLAPIPEQYF.

Only a few counts were recorded for this clone. The chain combines TRBV11-3 with TRBJ1-2; D ambiguous. The ends were cut back, 4 bases at V and 4 bases at J, with 13 bases in the middle. This CDR3 region has 14 residues. Per germline, CDR1 SGHNT and CDR2 YENEEA. The CDR3 coding sequence is TGTGCCAGCAGCTCCCCGGCAGGCCTCTATGGCTACACCTTC. It encodes CASSSPAGLYGYTF.

This clone qualifies as medium-sized. Other DNA sequences in this sample translate to the same CDR3. The chain is built from TRBV6-8 and TRBJ1-5; D is unclear. Germline V gene sequence: CDR1 MNHGY, CDR2 SAAAGT. Trimming shortened V by 0 bases and J by 5 bases, and 11 bases separated the two germline ends. The CDR3 length is 15 residues. The CDR3 is CASSYSMGEDQPQHF. The CDR3 coding sequence is TGTGCCAGCAGTTACTCGATGGGTGAAGATCAGCCCCAGCATTTT.

A few counts support this clone. The chain employs TRBV11-3 and TRBJ2-5; possible D gene TRBD1, 6 bases. The CDR3 is 15 residues long. The germline V and J ends were trimmed by 4 bases and 4 bases, with 16 bases remaining between them. Germline CDR1 reads SGHNT; CDR2 reads YENEEA. Here the CDR3 reads CASSSQGQPGETQYF. The CDR3 region has the DNA TGTGCCAGCAGCTCTCAGGGGCAGCCGGGAGAGACCCAGTACTTC.

This clone showed up just a few times. The V call is TRBV6-8, the J call TRBJ1-2, with TRBD1 matching 8 bases. Germline-derived CDR1 and CDR2 are MNHGY and SAAAGT. The ends lost 5 bases at V and 3 bases at J; junction bases unmatched: 2. There are 13 residues in the CDR3. In DNA, the CDR3 is TGTGCCAGCAGTCAGGGGGCGGACTATGGCTACACCTTC. It translates to CASSQGADYGYTF.

Within the sample, this clone is large (0.1 to 1%). J is TRBJ1-1 and V is TRBV19; no reliable D call. This CDR3 has 13 residues. CDR1 LNHDA and CDR2 SQIVND come from the germline V gene (reference sequence). Trimming took 3 bases from V and 4 from J, leaving 9 bases between them. The CDR3 loop is CASSIGVGTEAFF. CDR3 sequence (DNA): TGTGCCAGTAGTATTGGGGTTGGCACTGAAGCTTTCTTT. Combining the CDR3 with reference TRBV19 and TRBJ1-1 gives the whole variable domain DGGITQSPKYLFRKEGQNVTLSCEQNLNHDAMYWYRQDPGQGLRLIYYSQIVNDFQKGDIAEGYSVSREKKESFPLTVTSAQKNPTAFYLCASSIGVGTEAFFGQGTRLTVV.

This clone was picked up a small number of times. The rearrangement links TRBV6-8 to TRBJ2-1; 10 bases are shared with TRBD2. The V gene end was trimmed by 6 bases and the J gene end by 5 bases; junction bases not matched to a gene: 7. The CDR3 is 15 residues long. Per germline, CDR1 MNHGY and CDR2 SAAAGT. The CDR3 nucleotides are TGTGCCAGCAGCGTGAGCGGGGGGGACCACAATGAGCAGTTCTTC. Protein sequence: CASSVSGGDHNEQFF.

The chain employs TRBV6-8 and TRBJ1-5; no clear D. Trimming pared 8 bases from V and 6 bases from J, leaving 11 bases between. This CDR3 region has 12 residues. The V gene's germline CDR1 is MNHGY and CDR2 SAAAGT. CDR3 region: CASLTAGQPQHF. As DNA, the CDR3 is TGTGCCAGCTTGACCGCCGGTCAGCCCCAGCATTTT.

The chain couples TRBV30 to TRBJ1-6; a weak D match, TRBD1 (6 bases). The CDR3 has 13 amino acids. Germline CDR1 GTSNPN, CDR2 SVGIG (reference sequence). V was cut by 2 bases and J by 7 bases, with 9 bases left in between. The DNA for the CDR3 is TGTGCCTGGAGTCGACAGGAGAATTCACCCCTCCACTTT. Protein: CAWSRQENSPLHF.

This clone was counted a few times. The CDR3 DNA follows: TGTGCCAGCAGCTCCCGAGAGGGGACCTCGGGCCGGAATTCACCCCTCCACTTT. Amino acid sequence: CASSSREGTSGRNSPLHF. V is TRBV11-3 and J is TRBJ1-6; D might be TRBD1 (5 bases). Germline values: CDR1 SGHNT, CDR2 YENEEA. The V end was cut by 4 bases, the J end by 7 bases, with 23 bases between. CDR3 length: 18 residues.

This chain links TRBV11-3 with TRBJ2-7, with TRBD1 identical over 9 bases. The V gene end was trimmed by 3 bases and the J gene end by 6 bases; junction bases not matched to a gene: 6. The CDR3 runs 14 residues. Germline V gives CDR1 SGHNT, CDR2 YENEEA. In nucleotides, the CDR3 is TGTGCCAGCAGCTTGAGACAGGGGGGCCCCGAGCAGTACTTC. Protein product: CASSLRQGGPEQYF.

The chain couples TRBV9 to TRBJ2-1; TRBD2 is a possible D gene (6 bases). The ends were cut back, 4 bases at V and 7 bases at J, with 12 bases in the middle. This CDR3 spans 13 amino acids. Germline assignment: CDR1 SGDLS and CDR2 YYNGEE. CDR3 region: CASSTSGGNEQFF. The CDR3 DNA reads TGTGCCAGCAGCACCAGTGGGGGGAATGAGCAGTTCTTC.

Only a few counts were recorded for this clone. The chain has TRBV9 and TRBJ1-1, with D uncertain. From germline, CDR1 is SGDLS and CDR2 YYNGEE. V was cut by 4 bases and J by 1 base, with 5 bases left in between. This CDR3 comprises 12 residues. Here the CDR3 reads CASSNRNTEAFF. DNA for the CDR3: TGTGCCAGCAGCAACCGGAACACTGAAGCTTTCTTT.

This clone was detected a few times. The J gene is TRBJ1-6, the V gene TRBV9; the D is unclear. V lost 4 bases, J lost 8 bases, and 16 bases lay in between. Germline-derived CDR1 and CDR2 are SGDLS and YYNGEE. The CDR3 runs to 15 residues. The CDR3 coding sequence is TGTGCCAGCAGCCCAAGCTTTTACGGCGATTCACCCCTCCACTTT. This sequence encodes CASSPSFYGDSPLHF.

Relative to its sample, this clone is medium-sized. The V call is TRBV11-3, the J call TRBJ2-5, with 7 bases aligning to TRBD1. CDR1 SGHNT and CDR2 YENEEA come from the germline V gene. This CDR3 is built from 14 residues. V trimming: 3 bases; J trimming: 3 bases; junction bases outside the gene matches: 4. In DNA, the CDR3 is TGTGCCAGCAGCTTGGGGACAGTAAAAGAGACCCAGTACTTC. This translates into CASSLGTVKETQYF.

The rearrangement links TRBV30 to TRBJ1-6; 9 positions agree with TRBD1. The CDR3 covers 14 residues. Germline V CDR1 and CDR2: GTSNPN, SVGIG (reference sequence). Germline trimming cut 1 base from V and 10 bases from J; bases unmatched to any gene: 5. This CDR3 reads CAWSAGQGWSPLHF. In DNA, the CDR3 is TGTGCCTGGAGTGCGGGACAGGGTTGGTCACCCCTCCACTTT.

The chain carries TRBV7-1 and TRBJ1-2; D is unresolved. TRBV7-1 is labeled an ORF, and its function is uncertain. Between the trimmed V and J ends, which lost 4 bases and 7 bases, there was a span of 13 bases. The CDR3 is 13 residues long. In DNA, the CDR3 is TGTGCCAGCAGCTTAACGTCCGGGCTTGGCTACACCTTC. This gives the protein CASSLTSGLGYTF.

The chain has TRBV6-8 and TRBJ1-6; the D gene is possibly TRBD1 (6 bases). The germline V gene has CDR1 MNHGY and CDR2 SAAAGT. CDR3 length: 15 amino acids. Trimming took 5 bases from V and 6 from J, leaving 14 bases between them. CDR3 residues: CASSATTGANSPLHF. The CDR3 DNA sequence: TGTGCCAGCAGTGCCACGACAGGAGCTAATTCACCCCTCCACTTT.

This clone rates as large. This chain uses TRBV11-3 with TRBJ2-5; 14 bases map to TRBD2. The CDR3 sequence is 16 residues long. CDR1 and CDR2 (germline): SGHNT, YENEEA. With 5 bases clipped from V and 4 bases from J, the junction kept 6 bases outside the gene matches. CDR3 residues: CASSPRLAGGPETQYF. CDR3 coding DNA: TGTGCCAGCAGCCCTCGACTAGCGGGGGGGCCAGAGACCCAGTACTTC.

The chain links TRBV28 to TRBJ1-5; possibly TRBD1 for D (6 bases). Germline CDR1 and CDR2: MDHEN and SYDVKM. This CDR3 has 15 amino acids. Trimming pared 3 bases from V and 10 bases from J, leaving 19 bases between. CDR3 DNA sequence: TGTGCCAGCAGTTTGGGGGGCGTTTCGTCGGAACCCCAGCATTTT. It translates to CASSLGGVSSEPQHF.

The chain uses TRBV6-7 and TRBJ1-2, with D possibly matching TRBD1 (6 bases). TRBV6-7 has ORF status, its function being uncertain. This CDR3 is built from 11 residues. V lost 5 bases to trimming and J lost 13 bases, with 14 bases between them. CDR3 sequence reads: CASSDLGDITF. CDR3 bases: TGTGCCAGCAGTGACCTTGGGGACATCACCTTC.